Below are 21 T cell receptor beta chains sequenced from a single sample in a study of T cell responses to AZD1222 COVID-19 vaccine. Profiled with immunoSEQ multiplex PCR; TCRdb holds only in-frame clones, not every one. Here the sample spans 100,000 to 150,000 clones, roughly 90% being singletons. The sample was peripheral blood, taken on day 0 of AZD1222 vaccination. The source of these receptors is an adult in good health.

The V call is TRBV4-1, the J call TRBJ2-1; 7 positions match TRBD2. This CDR3 is 18 amino acids long. Looked up from germline, CDR1 is MGHRA and CDR2 is YSYEKL. The junction had 13 bases not matched to a gene; V was cut back by 4 bases and J by 1 base. Here the CDR3 reads CASSRLKAGWESYNEQFF. The CDR3 nucleotides read TGCGCCAGCAGCCGTCTTAAAGCGGGATGGGAATCCTACAATGAGCAGTTCTTC.

This chain joins TRBV5-4 and TRBJ2-6; perhaps TRBD1 as D (6 bases). The CDR3 totals 16 residues. V gave up 0 bases and J gave up 2 bases, with 9 bases separating them. Per the germline V gene, CDR1 is SGHNT and CDR2 is YYREEE (reference sequence). CDR3 sequence: CASSLEGTTGANVLTF. The CDR3 region has the DNA TGTGCCAGCAGCTTGGAGGGGACAACTGGGGCCAACGTCCTGACTTTC.

This CDR3 reads CASSYWENTEAFF. The CDR3 DNA is TGTGCCAGCAGTTACTGGGAAAACACTGAAGCTTTCTTT. The V call is TRBV6-5, the J call TRBJ1-1; D gene unclear. The CDR3 is 13 amino acids. Germline assignment: CDR1 MNHEY and CDR2 SVGAGI. V gave up 1 base and J gave up 2 bases, with 5 bases separating them.

The chain uses TRBV28 and TRBJ2-7, with 8 bases that match TRBD2. After removal of 6 bases from V and 0 bases from J, the junction contained 4 bases not matched to a gene. The germline CDR1 and CDR2 sequences are MDHEN and SYDVKM. The CDR3 runs to 14 residues. The CDR3 DNA is TGTGCCAGCAGAGGCAGCGGGAGCTCCTACGAGCAGTACTTC. Amino acids: CASRGSGSSYEQYF.

This chain joins TRBV4-1 and TRBJ2-7, with TRBD2 matching over 8 bases. The CDR3 sequence is 17 residues long. The germline CDR1 and CDR2 sequences are MGHRA and YSYEKL. V shed 0 bases, J shed 6 bases, and the junction held 13 bases outside the gene matches. In DNA form, the CDR3 reads TGCGCCAGCAGCCAAGATATAGCGGGATTCCTTCAAGGCGAGCAGTACTTC. This sequence encodes CASSQDIAGFLQGEQYF.

This chain uses TRBV6-5 with TRBJ1-3; tentative D call: TRBD1 (5 bases). With 8 bases removed from V and 0 bases from J, the gap between germline ends came to 14 bases. The length of the CDR3 is 15 residues. Germline values: CDR1 MNHEY, CDR2 SVGAGI. The CDR3: CASWRGPLSGNTIYF. The CDR3 DNA follows: TGTGCCAGCTGGCGGGGCCCCCTCTCTGGAAACACCATATATTTT.

This chain joins TRBV5-1 and TRBJ1-4; possibly TRBD1 for D (5 bases). Looked up from germline, CDR1 is SGHRS and CDR2 is YFSETQ. This CDR3 comprises 15 residues. The ends were cut back, 2 bases at V and 5 bases at J, with 13 bases in the middle. CDR3 sequence: CASSFLTDGNEKLFF. The CDR3 DNA is TGCGCCAGCAGCTTCCTGACAGACGGAAATGAAAAACTGTTTTTT.

The chain is built from TRBV14 and TRBJ2-7, with 8 bases identical to TRBD2. Germline V gene data show CDR1 as SGHDN and CDR2 as FVKESK. V dropped 1 base and J dropped 5; count of bases not matched to a gene: 7. This CDR3 has 15 residues. This CDR3 is CASSQVNGRADEQYF. The CDR3 DNA sequence: TGTGCCAGCAGCCAAGTGAACGGGAGGGCCGACGAGCAGTACTTC.

V is TRBV19 and J is TRBJ1-4, with a tentative D call TRBD1 (6 bases). The CDR3 contains 14 residues. The V gene lost 9 bases and the J gene lost 5 bases, with 16 bases spanning the gap. CDR1 is LNHDA and CDR2 is SQIVND in the germline V gene (reference sequence). CDR3 residues: CASEGGGHNEKLFF. Here the CDR3 DNA reads TGTGCCAGCGAAGGCGGGGGACACAATGAAAAACTGTTTTTT.

For the CDR3, the DNA is TGTGCCAGTAGTATACTCGTACAGAGCGAAAAACTGTTTTTT. It encodes CASSILVQSEKLFF. The V and J genes are TRBV19 and TRBJ1-4, with no clear D. The CDR3 sequence is 14 residues long. The ends were cut back, 2 bases at V and 8 bases at J, with 12 bases in the middle. CDR1 and CDR2 from the germline V gene are LNHDA and SQIVND (reference sequence).

This clone showed up just a few times. This sequence joins TRBV5-1 and TRBJ1-4; 9 bases are shared with TRBD1. CDR1 and CDR2 (germline): SGHRS, YFSETQ. After removal of 0 bases from V and 4 bases from J, the junction contained 4 bases not matched to a gene. The CDR3 extends over 16 amino acids. As DNA, the CDR3 is TGCGCCAGCAGCTTGGGCGACAGGGGGTATAATGAAAAACTGTTTTTT. The encoded protein is CASSLGDRGYNEKLFF. The variable domain in full, with the rest retrieved from reference TRBV5-1 and TRBJ1-4, is KAGVTQTPRYLIKTRGQQVTLSCSPISGHRSVSWYQQTPGQGLQFLFEYFSETQRNKGNFPGRFSGRQFSNSRSEMNVSTLELGDSALYLCASSLGDRGYNEKLFFGSGTQLSVL.

This chain connects TRBV5-4 to TRBJ2-5, with 9 bases matching TRBD1. CDR1 and CDR2 (germline): SGHNT, YYREEE (reference sequence). V lost 2 bases and J lost 5; bases outside the gene matches: 4. The CDR3 is made up of 14 amino acids. CDR3 DNA sequence: TGTGCCAGCAGCTTACAGGGGGCTGTTGAGACCCAGTACTTC. Translating gives CASSLQGAVETQYF.

This clone was seen just once. The chain combines TRBV21-1 with TRBJ1-2; the table's D call TRBD1 went unverified against the DNA. TRBV21-1 represents a pseudogene. The CDR3 totals 15 residues. The CDR3 region has the DNA TGTGCCAGCAGCAAAACAGGGGGCGTACGCTATGGCTACACCTTC. Translating gives CASSKTGGVRYGYTF.

This rearrangement joins TRBV2 to TRBJ1-6; 7 bases match TRBD1. The CDR3 sequence is 14 residues long. Unmatched junction bases numbered 10, after V lost 3 bases and J lost 14 bases. The germline V gene encodes CDR1 SNHLY and CDR2 FYNNEI. CDR3 region: CASSDGTVGRTLHF. Here the CDR3 DNA reads TGTGCCAGCAGTGACGGGACAGTGGGGCGAACCCTCCACTTT.

In this sample, this clone turned up once. V usage is TRBV11-2 and J usage is TRBJ2-1; no firm D call. Germline CDR1 reads SGHAT; CDR2 reads FQNNGV. Trimming left V 0 bases short and J 1 base short, with 7 bases between. This CDR3 has 15 residues. The chain's CDR3 is CASSLDLGSYNEQFF. The CDR3 nucleotides read TGTGCCAGCAGCTTAGACTTGGGATCCTACAATGAGCAGTTCTTC.

The gene calls are TRBV9 and TRBJ1-1; 7 bases line up with TRBD1. CDR3 length equals 14 residues. V trimming: 3 bases; J trimming: 4 bases; junction bases outside the gene matches: 6. Germline values: CDR1 SGDLS, CDR2 YYNGEE. Here the CDR3 reads CASSEQDRVTEAFF. Written as DNA, the CDR3 is TGTGCCAGCAGCGAGCAAGACAGGGTCACTGAAGCTTTCTTT.

Here the CDR3 DNA reads TGCGCCAGCAGCCCAGGGACAGGGGGGCAAGGGAAGCAGTACTTC. Translated: CASSPGTGGQGKQYF. The rearrangement joins TRBV5-1 to TRBJ2-7; 11 nucleotides match TRBD1. Germline lookup yields CDR1 SGHRS and CDR2 YFSETQ. This CDR3 has 15 amino acids. J lost 8 bases, V lost 4 bases, and 11 bases had no gene match.

In DNA form, the CDR3 reads TGTGCCAGCAGGACAGGGAACGAAAAACTGTTTTTT. Amino acid sequence: CASRTGNEKLFF. The J gene is TRBJ1-4, the V gene TRBV28; 7 positions agree with TRBD1. The CDR3 extends over 12 amino acids. Germline V gene data show CDR1 as MDHEN and CDR2 as SYDVKM. Losses at the gene ends were 6 bases for V and 8 bases for J; bases not matched to a gene: 3.

The V gene is TRBV30, the J gene TRBJ1-6; D may be TRBD1 (5 bases). Per germline, CDR1 GTSNPN and CDR2 SVGIG (reference sequence). The CDR3 is made up of 17 amino acids. V lost 5 bases and J lost 5, with 22 bases in between. Here the CDR3 reads CAWRKIKGTVNNSPLHF. DNA for the CDR3: TGTGCCTGGCGTAAGATTAAAGGGACGGTGAATAATTCACCCCTCCACTTT.

V usage is TRBV2 and J usage is TRBJ1-2, with 7 bases lining up with TRBD1. With V trimmed by 7 bases and J by 4 bases, 9 bases remained unmatched. This CDR3 is built from 14 residues. Germline loops: CDR1 SNHLY, CDR2 FYNNEI. CDR3 in amino acids: CASISPDRAYGYTF. The CDR3 DNA is TGTGCCAGCATTTCCCCAGACAGGGCCTATGGCTACACCTTC.

This chain links TRBV18 with TRBJ1-5, with 8 bases fitting TRBD1. Losses at the gene ends were 2 bases for V and 0 bases for J; bases not matched to a gene: 3. CDR3 length: 16 residues. From germline, CDR1 is KGHSH and CDR2 LQKENI. The CDR3, as DNA: TGTGCCAGCTCACCAGGGACAGGACTTAGCAATCAGCCCCAGCATTTT. It specifies CASSPGTGLSNQPQHF.